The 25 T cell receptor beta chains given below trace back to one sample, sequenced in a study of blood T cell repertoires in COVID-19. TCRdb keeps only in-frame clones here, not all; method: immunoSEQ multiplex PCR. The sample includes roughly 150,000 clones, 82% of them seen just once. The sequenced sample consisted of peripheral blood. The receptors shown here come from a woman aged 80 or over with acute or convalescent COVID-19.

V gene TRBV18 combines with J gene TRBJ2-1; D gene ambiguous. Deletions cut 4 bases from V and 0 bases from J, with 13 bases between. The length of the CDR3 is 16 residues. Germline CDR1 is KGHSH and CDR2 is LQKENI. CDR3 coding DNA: TGTGCCAGCTCACAGCCTGGGCGCAGCTCCTACAATGAGCAGTTCTTC. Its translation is CASSQPGRSSYNEQFF. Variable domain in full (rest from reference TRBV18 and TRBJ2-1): NAGVMQNPRHLVRRRGQEARLRCSPMKGHSHVYWYRQLPEEGLKFMVYLQKENIIDESGMPKERFSAEFPKEGPSILRIQQVVRGDSAAYFCASSQPGRSSYNEQFFGPGTRLTVL.

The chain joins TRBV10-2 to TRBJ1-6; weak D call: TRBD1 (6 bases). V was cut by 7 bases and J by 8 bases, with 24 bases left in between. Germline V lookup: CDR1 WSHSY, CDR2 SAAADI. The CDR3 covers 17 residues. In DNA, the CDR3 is TGCGCCAGCAACAAAGGGAGGGCGGGGGCTATGGATTCACCCCTCCACTTT. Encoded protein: CASNKGRAGAMDSPLHF.

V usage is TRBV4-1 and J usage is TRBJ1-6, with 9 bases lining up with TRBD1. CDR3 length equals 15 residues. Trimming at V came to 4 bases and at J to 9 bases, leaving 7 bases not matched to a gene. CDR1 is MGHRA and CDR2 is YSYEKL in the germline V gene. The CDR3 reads CASSLGTGNSSPLHF. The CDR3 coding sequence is TGCGCCAGCAGCCTTGGGACAGGGAATAGTTCACCCCTCCACTTT.

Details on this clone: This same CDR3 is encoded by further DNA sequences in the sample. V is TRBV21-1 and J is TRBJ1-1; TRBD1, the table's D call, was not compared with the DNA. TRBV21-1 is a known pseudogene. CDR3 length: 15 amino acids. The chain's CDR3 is CASSKCSGGLEEAFF. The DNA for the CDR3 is TGTGCCAGCAGTAAATGTTCAGGGGGTCTCGAAGAAGCTTTCTTT.

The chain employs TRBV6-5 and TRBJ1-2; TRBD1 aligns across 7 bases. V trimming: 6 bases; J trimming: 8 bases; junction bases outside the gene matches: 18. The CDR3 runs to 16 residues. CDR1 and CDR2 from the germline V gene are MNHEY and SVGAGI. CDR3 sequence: CASRYRFKQGLWGYTF. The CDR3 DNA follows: TGTGCCAGCAGATACCGCTTCAAACAGGGGCTCTGGGGCTACACCTTC.

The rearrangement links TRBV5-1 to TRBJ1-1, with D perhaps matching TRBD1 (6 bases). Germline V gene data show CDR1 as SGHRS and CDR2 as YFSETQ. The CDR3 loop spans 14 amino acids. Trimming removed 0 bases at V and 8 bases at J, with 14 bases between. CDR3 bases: TGCGCCAGCAGCTTGGGCACGAGACAGGCCGAAGCTTTCTTT. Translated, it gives CASSLGTRQAEAFF.

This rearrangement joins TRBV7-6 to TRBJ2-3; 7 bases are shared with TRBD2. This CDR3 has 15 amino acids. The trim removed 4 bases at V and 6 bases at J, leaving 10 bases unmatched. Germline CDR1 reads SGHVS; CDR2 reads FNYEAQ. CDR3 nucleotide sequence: TGTGCCAGCAGCTCGGCCAGCGGGGCCCGGGATACGCAGTATTTT. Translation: CASSSASGARDTQYF.

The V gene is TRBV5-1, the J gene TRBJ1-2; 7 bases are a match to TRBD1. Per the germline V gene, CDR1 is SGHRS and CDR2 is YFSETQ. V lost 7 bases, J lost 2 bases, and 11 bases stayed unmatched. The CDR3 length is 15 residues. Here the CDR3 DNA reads TGCGCCAGCCGTCCGACCGGGACAGACAACTATGGCTACACCTTC. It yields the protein CASRPTGTDNYGYTF.

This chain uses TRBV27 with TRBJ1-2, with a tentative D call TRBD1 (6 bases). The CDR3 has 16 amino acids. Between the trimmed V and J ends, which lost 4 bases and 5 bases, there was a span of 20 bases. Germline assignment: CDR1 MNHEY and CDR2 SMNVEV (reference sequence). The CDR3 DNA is TGTGCCAGCAGTTCGACATCCCTTGACAGGACGTATGGCTACACCTTC. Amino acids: CASSSTSLDRTYGYTF.

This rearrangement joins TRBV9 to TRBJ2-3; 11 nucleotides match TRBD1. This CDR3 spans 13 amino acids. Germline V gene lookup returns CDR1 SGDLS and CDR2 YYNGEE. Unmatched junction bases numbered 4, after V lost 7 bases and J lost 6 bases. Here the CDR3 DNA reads TGTGCCAGCGGACAGGGGGCGATCGATACGCAGTATTTT. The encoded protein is CASGQGAIDTQYF.

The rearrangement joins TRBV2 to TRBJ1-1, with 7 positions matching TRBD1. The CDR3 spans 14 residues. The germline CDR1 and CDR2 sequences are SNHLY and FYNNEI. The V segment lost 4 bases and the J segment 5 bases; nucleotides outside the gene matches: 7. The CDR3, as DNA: TGTGCCAGCAGTGGGAGGGGGCGAGATACTGAAGCTTTCTTT. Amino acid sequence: CASSGRGRDTEAFF.

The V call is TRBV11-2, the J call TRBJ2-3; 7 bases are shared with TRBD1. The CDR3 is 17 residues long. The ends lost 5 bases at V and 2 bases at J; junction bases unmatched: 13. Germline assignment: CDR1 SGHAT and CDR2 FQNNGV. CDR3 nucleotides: TGTGCCAGCAGCCATCAAAGGGGGCGGATATACACAGATACGCAGTATTTT. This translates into CASSHQRGRIYTDTQYF.

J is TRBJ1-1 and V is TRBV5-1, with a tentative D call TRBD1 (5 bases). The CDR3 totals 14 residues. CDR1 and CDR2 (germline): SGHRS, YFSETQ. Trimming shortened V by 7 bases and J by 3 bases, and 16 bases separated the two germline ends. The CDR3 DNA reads TGCGCCAGCTCCCGTAGTGGGGGGTACACTGAAGCTTTCTTT. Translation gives CASSRSGGYTEAFF.

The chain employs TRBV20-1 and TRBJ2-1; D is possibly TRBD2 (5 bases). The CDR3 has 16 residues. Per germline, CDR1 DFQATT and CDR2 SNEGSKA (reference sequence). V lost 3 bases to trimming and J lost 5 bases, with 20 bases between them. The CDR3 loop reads CSASLRDLPINNEQFF. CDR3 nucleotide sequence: TGCAGTGCTAGTCTTCGGGATCTTCCAATTAACAATGAGCAGTTCTTC.

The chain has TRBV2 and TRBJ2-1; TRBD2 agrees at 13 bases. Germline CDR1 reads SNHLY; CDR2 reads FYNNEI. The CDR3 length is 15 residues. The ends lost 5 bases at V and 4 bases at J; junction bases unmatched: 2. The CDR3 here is CASSQLAGGYNEQFF. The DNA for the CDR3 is TGTGCCAGCAGTCAACTAGCGGGAGGGTACAATGAGCAGTTCTTC.

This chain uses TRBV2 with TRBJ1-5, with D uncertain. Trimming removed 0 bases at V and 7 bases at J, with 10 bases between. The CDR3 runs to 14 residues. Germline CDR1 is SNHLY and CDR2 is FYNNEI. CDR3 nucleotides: TGTGCCAGCAGTGAAGCGGGCCGGGGACAGCCCCAGCATTTT. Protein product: CASSEAGRGQPQHF.

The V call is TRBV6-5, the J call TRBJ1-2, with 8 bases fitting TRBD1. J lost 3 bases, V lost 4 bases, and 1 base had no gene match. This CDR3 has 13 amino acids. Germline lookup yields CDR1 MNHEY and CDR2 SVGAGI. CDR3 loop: CASSLTGDYGYTF. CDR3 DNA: TGTGCCAGCAGTTTGACAGGGGACTATGGCTACACCTTC.

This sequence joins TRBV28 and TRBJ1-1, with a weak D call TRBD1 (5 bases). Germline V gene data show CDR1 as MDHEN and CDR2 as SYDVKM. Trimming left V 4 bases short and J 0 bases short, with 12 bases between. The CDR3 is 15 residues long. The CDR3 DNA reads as TGTGCCAGCAGTTCATGGGGGGGAATGAACACTGAAGCTTTCTTT. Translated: CASSSWGGMNTEAFF.

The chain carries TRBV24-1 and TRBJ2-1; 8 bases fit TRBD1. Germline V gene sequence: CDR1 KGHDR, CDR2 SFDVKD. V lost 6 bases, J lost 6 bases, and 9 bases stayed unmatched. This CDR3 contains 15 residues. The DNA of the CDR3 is TGTGCCACCAGTTCCAACAGGGGGTTAGGCAATGAGCAGTTCTTC. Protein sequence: CATSSNRGLGNEQFF.

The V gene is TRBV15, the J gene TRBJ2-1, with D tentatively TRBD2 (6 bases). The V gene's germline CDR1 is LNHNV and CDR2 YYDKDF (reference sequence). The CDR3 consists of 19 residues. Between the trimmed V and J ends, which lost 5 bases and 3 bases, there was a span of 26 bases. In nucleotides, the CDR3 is TGTGCCACCAGCGCCCTCGGGGGACCGCCGGGCGGAGGCTACAATGAGCAGTTCTTC. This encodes CATSALGGPPGGGYNEQFF.

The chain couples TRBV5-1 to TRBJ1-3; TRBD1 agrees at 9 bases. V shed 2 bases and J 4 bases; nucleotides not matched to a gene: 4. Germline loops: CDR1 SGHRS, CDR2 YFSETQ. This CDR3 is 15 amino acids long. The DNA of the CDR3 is TGCGCCAGCAGCTTACAGGGGGCCCCGGGAAACACCATATATTTT. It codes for CASSLQGAPGNTIYF.

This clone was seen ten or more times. In nucleotides, the CDR3 is TGTGCCAGCAGTCGACAGGGCGGCACTGGAAACACCATATATTTT. Protein: CASSRQGGTGNTIYF. The chain joins TRBV6-5 to TRBJ1-3; the match to TRBD1 covers 7 bases. V shed 5 bases, J shed 2 bases, and the junction held 6 bases outside the gene matches. Germline CDR1 and CDR2: MNHEY and SVGAGI. The CDR3 runs 15 residues.

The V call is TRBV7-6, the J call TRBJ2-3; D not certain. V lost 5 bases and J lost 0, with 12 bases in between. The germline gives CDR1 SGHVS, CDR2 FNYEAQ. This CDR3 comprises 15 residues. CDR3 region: CASSPQVGSTDTQYF. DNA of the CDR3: TGTGCCAGCAGCCCCCAAGTGGGCAGCACAGATACGCAGTATTTT. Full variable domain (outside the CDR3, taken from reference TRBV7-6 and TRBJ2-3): GAGVSQSPRYKVTKRGQDVALRCDPISGHVSLYWYRQALGQGPEFLTYFNYEAQQDKSGLPNDRFSAERPEGSISTLTIQRTEQRDSAMYRCASSPQVGSTDTQYFGPGTRLTVL.

Here the CDR3 reads CASSPMGLMNTEAFF. The CDR3 DNA is TGTGCCAGCAGCCCAATGGGACTTATGAACACTGAAGCTTTCTTT. The chain is built from TRBV6-4 and TRBJ1-1; D may be TRBD1 (5 bases). The CDR3 loop spans 15 amino acids. CDR1 MRHNA and CDR2 SNTAGT come from the germline V gene. Trimming stripped 6 bases from V and 0 bases from J, with 14 bases between.

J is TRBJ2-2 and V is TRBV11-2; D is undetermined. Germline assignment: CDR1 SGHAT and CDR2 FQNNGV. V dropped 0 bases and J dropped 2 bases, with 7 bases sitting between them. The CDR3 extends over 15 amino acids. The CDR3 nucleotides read TGTGCCAGCAGCTTAGATCTAGAAAACACCGGGGAGCTGTTTTTT. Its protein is CASSLDLENTGELFF.